One sample yielded the 13 T cell receptor beta chains listed below, sequenced in a study of T cells in Graves' hyperthyroidism and ophthalmopathy. Researchers took RNA transcripts and amplified the TCR beta CDR3 regions from them. A first-round RT-PCR of the TCR CDR3 used the HTBI primer set. TCRdb processed the multiplex PCR reads anew with MiXCR; each CDR3 protein has one entry. Of a few hundred thousand distinct CDR3 sequences detected, 15% to 19% appear once; the ten largest clones hold roughly 6.6%. Sequenced input: blood. These receptors were collected from a woman aged 25 to 39 with Graves' hyperthyroidism.

This clonotype was detected only a few times. V is TRBV5-1 and J is TRBJ1-1; D is undetermined. The CDR3 runs to 15 residues. Germline V gene data show CDR1 as SGHRS and CDR2 as YFSETQ. Trimming cost V 0 bases and J 11 bases, with 20 bases left between them. CDR3 in DNA: TGCGCCAGCAGCTTGGATCCGGGCGCGCGGTATATGGCTTTCTTT. The encoded protein is CASSLDPGARYMAFF.

This clonotype has only a few counts. The gene calls are TRBV5-1 and TRBJ2-6; D ambiguous. The CDR3 has 16 residues. The germline V gene has CDR1 SGHRS and CDR2 YFSETQ. V lost 9 bases and J lost 0, with 16 bases in between. The CDR3 protein is CATSPWMTSGANVLTF. CDR3 nucleotide sequence: TGCGCCACCTCGCCGTGGATGACCTCTGGGGCCAACGTCCTGACTTTC.

This chain joins TRBV7-3 and TRBJ2-7, with TRBD2 as a possible D gene (6 bases). V lost 2 bases, J lost 4 bases, and 15 bases lay in between. The CDR3 length is 15 residues. The germline V gene has CDR1 SGHTA and CDR2 FQGTGA. CDR3 residues: CASSLEVAESYEQYF. The DNA for the CDR3 is TGTGCCAGCAGCTTAGAGGTAGCGGAGTCTTACGAGCAGTACTTC.

This chain links TRBV29-1 with TRBJ1-1, with TRBD1 as a possible D gene (6 bases). Germline CDR1 and CDR2: SQVTM and ANQGSEA. The ends were cut back, 7 bases at V and 4 bases at J, with 13 bases in the middle. The CDR3 is 12 amino acids. The CDR3 nucleotides are TGCAGCGCCGATCGGGGGCTCACTGAAGCTTTCTTT. This sequence encodes CSADRGLTEAFF.

In this sample, this clonotype turned up many times. This sequence joins TRBV6-1 and TRBJ2-7; TRBD2 is a possible D gene (9 bases). CDR3 length equals 21 residues. Trimming took 0 bases from V and 0 from J, leaving 27 bases between them. Germline V lookup: CDR1 MNHNS, CDR2 SASEGT. CDR3 loop: CASSEAQFRGLSSGTSYEQYF. CDR3 bases: TGTGCCAGCAGTGAAGCGCAGTTCAGGGGGCTGTCTAGCGGGACCTCCTACGAGCAGTACTTC.

The table lists this clonotype with a few counts. V gene TRBV6-1 combines with J gene TRBJ1-5; TRBD1 agrees at 9 bases. V lost 6 bases and J lost 1; bases outside the gene matches: 7. Germline V CDR1 and CDR2: MNHNS, SASEGT. The CDR3 is made up of 16 amino acids. The CDR3 reads CASRNTGGASNQPQHF. The CDR3 coding sequence is TGTGCCAGCAGGAATACAGGGGGCGCGAGCAATCAGCCCCAGCATTTT.

This clonotype was counted at least ten times. The J gene is TRBJ2-7, the V gene TRBV5-6; D is unclear. From germline, CDR1 is SGHDT and CDR2 YYEEEE. The CDR3 spans 14 residues. V lost 1 base, J lost 3 bases, and 11 bases lay in between. The DNA for the CDR3 is TGTGCCAGCAGCTTGTCGGTATCCGTCTACGAGCAGTACTTC. Translating gives CASSLSVSVYEQYF.

The rearrangement links TRBV11-2 to TRBJ2-1; D might be TRBD1 or TRBD2, each matching 5 bases. Trimming left V 2 bases short and J 6 bases short, with 14 bases between. Germline V gene sequence: CDR1 SGHAT, CDR2 FQNNGV. This CDR3 contains 15 residues. CDR3 sequence (DNA): TGTGCCAGCAGCTTACCCGATCAGGGACCCAATGAGCAGTTCTTC. Translating it yields CASSLPDQGPNEQFF.

This clonotype was seen more than once but under ten times. This sequence joins TRBV7-2 and TRBJ2-2; D remains unclear. Germline CDR1 and CDR2: SGHTA and FQGNSA. CDR3 length equals 12 residues. The germline V and J ends were trimmed by 8 bases and 8 bases, with 12 bases remaining between them. CDR3 sequence reads: CASPIILGELFF. The CDR3 DNA follows: TGTGCCAGCCCGATCATCCTGGGGGAGCTGTTTTTT.

The chain links TRBV11-3 to TRBJ2-7; 7 nucleotides line up with TRBD1. J gave up 1 base and V 5 bases, and 8 bases lay outside the gene matches. From germline, CDR1 is SGHNT and CDR2 YENEEA. This CDR3 contains 15 residues. As DNA, the CDR3 is TGTGCCAGCAGCACGACGACAGGGTTTTCCTACGAGCAGTACTTC. This encodes CASSTTTGFSYEQYF.

The chain has TRBV6-6 and TRBJ2-3, with D possibly TRBD1 on 6 matching bases. The CDR3 covers 15 residues. Germline-derived CDR1 and CDR2 are MNHNY and SVGAGI (reference sequence). Trimming left V 2 bases short and J 1 base short, with 10 bases between. CDR3 loop: CASSYDGGGTDTQYF. The CDR3 coding sequence is TGTGCCAGCAGTTACGATGGGGGCGGCACAGATACGCAGTATTTT.

This clonotype was seen at least ten times. The chain links TRBV12-3 or TRBV12-4 to TRBJ2-2; D might be TRBD2 (6 bases). The CDR3 extends over 14 amino acids. V was trimmed by 4 bases and J by 4 bases, leaving 10 bases between them. CDR3 DNA: TGTGCCAGCAGTTCTAGCGTAGGCACCGGGGAGCTGTTTTTT. Protein: CASSSSVGTGELFF.

Many counts were recorded for this clonotype. The chain has TRBV7-2 and TRBJ1-1; no reliable D call. Trimming left V 5 bases short and J 5 bases short, with 12 bases between. The CDR3 is 13 amino acids. Germline-derived CDR1 and CDR2 are SGHTA and FQGNSA. The CDR3 sequence is CASSPRKATEAFF. The CDR3 DNA sequence: TGTGCCAGCAGCCCCCGGAAGGCAACTGAAGCTTTCTTT.